Sequencing of this TCR beta chain was carried out in a study of blood T cell repertoires in COVID-19. Study details: The study drew acute and convalescent COVID-19 samples from the United States, Italy and Spain. Sources were T cells, B-cell-depleted T cells, or PBMCs; the material itself was cDNA or gDNA.

Trimming at V came to 1 base and at J to 0 bases, leaving 4 bases not matched to a gene. The CDR3 has 18 residues. The germline gives CDR1 LGHNA, CDR2 YSLEER. In the authors' methods: Reference gene primer amplification gave nucleated cell count estimates. Repertoires were generated with immunoSEQ multiplex PCR, while TCRdb's copy carries only in-frame clones and drops some. The V and J calls and clone size were taken over from that table, and D and trimming were inferred from the DNA. The data contain about 71,000 clones, 90% of them singletons. The chain has TRBV4-3 and TRBJ2-1, with TRBD2 identical over 12 bases. The sequencing sample was made of peripheral blood. This TCR was recovered from a woman between 18 and 29 years old with acute or convalescent COVID-19. CDR3 sequence: CASSQGLAGESSYNEQFF. The CDR3 DNA is TGCGCCAGCAGCCAAGGACTAGCGGGAGAAAGCTCCTACAATGAGCAGTTCTTC.